This entry describes one T cell receptor beta chain. Its antigen is unidentified. This CDR3 has 16 residues. CDR1 is SGHVS, CDR2 FQNEAQ, per germline. The trim removed 7 bases at V and 2 bases at J, leaving 6 bases unmatched. This sample was included in a study of cytomegalovirus exposure and HLA in healthy donors. Study outcomes and limitations: The authors later found TCR association rates varying by HLA locus, with DRB1 most and HLA-C fewest. Altogether, 164 TCR beta chains were recorded as cytomegalovirus-associated.

PCR used 60 Vbeta primers and 13 Jbeta primers. Authors' methods: Among the unique TCR beta chains that a later analysis counted, roughly 80 million in all, about 11 million were shared. This table comes from immunoSEQ multiplex PCR, and its TCRdb copy is limited to in-frame clones, with some not included. Clone size and the V and J calls come from that table; the DNA yielded D and trimming. The sample yields about 130,000 clones, under 85% seen once. Sequenced: PBMCs. This TCR was sampled from a man aged 30 to 39 in good health and CMV-seronegative. The chain is built from TRBV7-8 and TRBJ2-1; 12 bases line up with TRBD2. CDR3: CASNPSGRAPYNEQFF. CDR3 in DNA: TGTGCCAGCAACCCTAGCGGGAGGGCACCCTACAATGAGCAGTTCTTC.